The TCR beta chain described here comes from a study of spatial heterogeneity in lung cancer. Study overall: The count of detected beta-chain sequences consistently exceeded that of alpha-chain sequences.

Time point indicated: sample taken at primary tumor resection. Unsorted whole RNA of tumor, nontumor lung or frozen PBMC was sequenced. This clonotype showed up many times. MiXCR was run by TCRdb on the 5' RACE reads, yielding one entry per CDR3 protein. This sample has approximately 10,000 distinct CDR3 sequences, with about 15% found just once. Germline CDR1 and CDR2: MDHEN and SYDVKM. V lost 6 bases to trimming and J lost 2 bases, with 14 bases between them. The CDR3 covers 15 residues. The specimen comprised PBMCs, sampled at surgery. The chain employs TRBV28 and TRBJ1-5; D remains ambiguous. The receptor was isolated from a male donor with early-stage non-small cell lung cancer. The CDR3 region is CASSLHLGGNQPQHF. For the CDR3, the DNA is TGTGCCAGCAGCCTCCACCTTGGGGGCAATCAGCCCCAGCATTTT.